The rows below give T cell receptor beta chains drawn from one sample of a study of T cell responses to AZD1222 COVID-19 vaccine. Clones were read by immunoSEQ multiplex PCR, and TCRdb kept only the in-frame ones, dropping some. The sample records 90,000 to 150,000 clones, 80% to 95% being singletons. The input for sequencing was peripheral blood, taken 28 days after the second dose of the MenACWY control vaccine. Source of these receptors: an adult who received the MenACWY meningococcal vaccine as a control. The CDR3 runs from the conserved cysteine through the conserved F or W. The D gene is left open where the match is weak. Clone size is stated in some rows and not others, as once, few, many or a class when expanded.

size | J | D | V | CDR3 | DNA
few | TRBJ2-1 | . | TRBV6-5 | CASSYQVSKGNEQFF | TGTGCCAGCAGTTATCAGGTTTCGAAAGGGAATGAGCAGTTCTTC
. | TRBJ2-5 | . | TRBV14 | CASSQDLEGTQYF | TGTGCCAGCAGCCAAGATCTAGAAGGAACCCAGTACTTC
. | TRBJ2-5 | . | TRBV4-2 | CASSQEGLRDYTQETQYF | TGTGCCAGCAGCCAAGAGGGGCTCCGGGATTATACTCAAGAGACCCAGTACTTC
. | TRBJ1-5 | . | TRBV5-8 | CASSLEVKGGVPQHF | TGTGCCAGCAGCTTGGAAGTTAAAGGGGGTGTTCCCCAGCATTTT
. | TRBJ2-5 | . | TRBV5-1 | CASSSGRVGQETQYF | TGCGCCAGCAGCTCGGGGCGTGTAGGCCAAGAGACCCAGTACTTC
. | TRBJ1-6 | . | TRBV5-8 | CASSSQQMGNSPLHF | TGTGCCAGCAGCTCCCAACAAATGGGGAATTCACCCCTCCACTTT
once | TRBJ1-1 | . | TRBV20-1 | CSVSGQKNTEAFF | TGCAGTGTTAGTGGACAGAAGAACACTGAAGCTTTCTTT
. | TRBJ2-5 | . | TRBV11-1 | CASSLGDSETQYF | TGTGCCAGCAGTCTAGGGGATTCAGAGACCCAGTACTTC
once | TRBJ2-4 | . | TRBV11-2 | CASSPLGDKNIQYF | TGTGCCAGCAGCCCCCTTGGGGACAAAAACATTCAGTACTTC
. | TRBJ1-5 | TRBD1 | TRBV28 | CASSFGDSLGANQPQHF | TGTGCCAGCAGTTTCGGGGACAGCCTAGGGGCCAATCAGCCCCAGCATTTT
few | TRBJ1-1 | TRBD1 | TRBV19 | CASSPTGVGTEAFF | TGTGCCAGTAGTCCTACAGGGGTGGGCACTGAAGCTTTCTTT
. | TRBJ2-3 | . | TRBV18 | CASSPAYTDTQYF | TGTGCCAGCTCACCAGCCTACACAGATACGCAGTATTTT
. | TRBJ2-7 | TRBD1 | TRBV18 | CASSPTTGREQYF | TGTGCCAGCTCACCAACGACAGGGAGAGAGCAGTACTTC
once | TRBJ1-4 | . | TRBV11-1 | CASSIRQDEKLFF | TGTGCCAGCAGCATCCGACAGGATGAAAAACTGTTTTTT
. | TRBJ2-1 | TRBD1 | TRBV10-2 | CASSEGQGNNEQFF | TGCGCCAGCAGTGAGGGACAGGGTAACAATGAGCAGTTCTTC
. | TRBJ1-6 | TRBD1 | TRBV7-2 | CASSFRDSNSPLHF | TGTGCCAGCAGTTTCCGGGACAGTAATTCACCCCTCCACTTT
. | TRBJ2-1 | . | TRBV7-2 | CATSRDGRYNEQFF | TGTGCCACCTCCCGGGACGGCCGATACAATGAGCAGTTCTTC
once | TRBJ2-5 | TRBD1 | TRBV24-1 | CATSDSQGAQTQYF | TGTGCCACCAGTGATTCCCAGGGGGCCCAGACCCAGTACTTC
. | TRBJ2-5 | . | TRBV28 | CASSRSTSGKTQYF | TGTGCCAGCAGTCGATCGACTAGTGGCAAGACCCAGTACTTC
. | TRBJ1-1 | . | TRBV11-2 | CASSLGFTEAFF | TGTGCCAGCAGCTTAGGATTTACTGAAGCTTTCTTT
. | TRBJ2-6 | . | TRBV9 | CASSLTAGANVLTF | TGTGCCAGCAGCTTAACCGCTGGGGCCAACGTCCTGACTTTC
. | TRBJ1-4 | TRBD1 | TRBV7-2 | CASSLGDRPYEKLFF | TGTGCCAGCAGCTTAGGGGACAGGCCATATGAAAAACTGTTTTTT
. | TRBJ2-1 | TRBD2 | TRBV18 | CASSGLGAYNEQFF | TGTGCCAGCTCGGGACTAGGGGCCTACAATGAGCAGTTCTTC
. | TRBJ2-3 | . | TRBV11-3 | CASSLEGGKSTDTQYF | TGTGCCAGCAGCTTAGAAGGGGGGAAGTCCACAGATACGCAGTATTTT
. | TRBJ2-7 | . | TRBV9 | CASSVRGGEQYF | TGTGCCAGCAGCGTAAGAGGGGGCGAGCAGTACTTC
. | TRBJ2-1 | . | TRBV6-1 | CASSEALRGGVENEQFF | TGTGCCAGCAGTGAAGCGCTTCGAGGAGGGGTAGAGAATGAGCAGTTCTTC
. | TRBJ1-4 | . | TRBV6-2/TRBV6-3 | CASSNQGSNEKLFF | TGTGCCAGCAGCAACCAGGGGAGTAATGAAAAACTGTTTTTT
. | TRBJ2-1 | . | TRBV28 | CASSLTYNEQFF | TGTGCCAGCAGTTTAACGTACAATGAGCAGTTCTTC
. | TRBJ2-7 | TRBD2 | TRBV9 | CASSVGSSGSAYEQYF | TGTGCCAGCAGCGTAGGGTCTAGCGGGAGCGCCTACGAGCAGTACTTC
. | TRBJ2-7 | . | TRBV7-2 | CASSLAILAYEQYF | TGTGCCAGCAGCTTAGCCATACTCGCCTACGAGCAGTACTTC
few | TRBJ1-5 | . | TRBV27 | CASMQNQLGNQPQHF | TGTGCCAGCATGCAAAACCAACTCGGCAATCAGCCCCAGCATTTT
. | TRBJ2-1 | TRBD1 | TRBV18 | CASSPNPPRGQRDEQFF | TGTGCCAGCTCACCAAATCCGCCCAGGGGGCAGAGGGATGAGCAGTTCTTC
. | TRBJ2-3 | TRBD2 | TRBV27 | CASSPYVTGQGRADTQYF | TGTGCCAGCAGTCCCTACGTTACCGGGCAAGGGAGGGCAGATACGCAGTATTTT
. | TRBJ2-7 | TRBD2 | TRBV5-6 | CASSPVAGGPHEQYF | TGTGCCAGCAGCCCAGTTGCGGGAGGGCCCCACGAGCAGTACTTC
. | TRBJ1-2 | . | TRBV5-1 | CASSLSAAYLDGYTF | TGCGCCAGCAGCTTGTCGGCAGCTTACCTGGATGGCTACACCTTC
. | TRBJ2-1 | . | TRBV4-3 | CASSQGGWVYNEQFF | TGCGCCAGCAGCCAGGGCGGTTGGGTCTACAATGAGCAGTTCTTC
. | TRBJ2-1 | . | TRBV3-1/TRBV3-2 | CASSRSLVLLGNEQFF | TGTGCCAGCAGCCGCTCATTGGTCCTCTTGGGAAATGAGCAGTTCTTC
. | TRBJ2-1 | . | TRBV4-2 | CASSQENEPNNEQFF | TGTGCCAGCAGCCAAGAAAATGAACCTAACAATGAGCAGTTCTTC
. | TRBJ1-4 | TRBD1 | TRBV5-1 | CASSLFDRDDEKLFF | TGCGCCAGCAGCCTATTTGACAGGGACGATGAAAAACTGTTTTTT
. | TRBJ1-6 | . | TRBV6-5 | CASSSWDSPLHF | TGTGCCAGCAGCTCCTGGGATTCACCCCTCCACTTT
. | TRBJ1-5 | . | TRBV6-5 | CASSYSYGNQPQHF | TGTGCCAGCAGTTACTCGTACGGCAATCAGCCCCAGCATTTT
once | TRBJ2-4 | . | TRBV28 | CASRPPGWSKNIQYF | TGTGCCAGCAGACCCCCGGGATGGTCCAAAAACATTCAGTACTTC
. | TRBJ1-6 | . | TRBV2 | CACYRERNSPLHF | TGTGCCTGTTACAGGGAGCGAAATTCACCCCTCCACTTT
. | TRBJ1-4 | . | TRBV3-1/TRBV3-2 | CASSQGVEKLFF | TGTGCCAGCAGCCAAGGGGTGGAGAAACTGTTTTTT
. | TRBJ1-5 | . | TRBV27 | CASSQGGDSNQPQHF | TGTGCCAGCAGCCAGGGAGGGGATAGCAATCAGCCCCAGCATTTT
. | TRBJ1-2 | . | TRBV24-1 | CATSERALGYTF | TGTGCCACCAGTGAACGCGCACTTGGCTACACCTTC
. | TRBJ2-1 | TRBD2 | TRBV5-1 | CASRPGTNYNEQFF | TGCGCCAGCAGGCCCGGGACTAACTACAATGAGCAGTTCTTC
once | TRBJ1-1 | TRBD1 | TRBV7-9 | CASSLARKQGVGTEAFF | TGTGCCAGCAGCTTAGCCCGTAAACAGGGGGTGGGTACTGAAGCTTTCTTT
. | TRBJ2-5 | . | TRBV6-5 | CASSYPNRGETQYF | TGTGCCAGCAGTTACCCGAATCGGGGAGAGACCCAGTACTTC
once | TRBJ1-1 | . | TRBV28 | CASSLSIRVGGINTEAFF | TGTGCCAGCAGTTTATCGATTCGGGTGGGGGGGATCAACACTGAAGCTTTCTTT
. | TRBJ2-2 | . | TRBV30 | CASGGGAAGELFF | TGTGCCTCCGGCGGCGGGGCGGCCGGGGAGCTGTTTTTT
once | TRBJ1-4 | . | TRBV14 | CASSQLPVTNEKLFF | TGTGCCAGCAGCCAATTACCAGTAACTAATGAAAAACTGTTTTTT
. | TRBJ1-1 | . | TRBV5-8 | CASSLAPGRTEAFF | TGTGCCAGCAGCTTGGCCCCAGGGAGGACTGAAGCTTTCTTT